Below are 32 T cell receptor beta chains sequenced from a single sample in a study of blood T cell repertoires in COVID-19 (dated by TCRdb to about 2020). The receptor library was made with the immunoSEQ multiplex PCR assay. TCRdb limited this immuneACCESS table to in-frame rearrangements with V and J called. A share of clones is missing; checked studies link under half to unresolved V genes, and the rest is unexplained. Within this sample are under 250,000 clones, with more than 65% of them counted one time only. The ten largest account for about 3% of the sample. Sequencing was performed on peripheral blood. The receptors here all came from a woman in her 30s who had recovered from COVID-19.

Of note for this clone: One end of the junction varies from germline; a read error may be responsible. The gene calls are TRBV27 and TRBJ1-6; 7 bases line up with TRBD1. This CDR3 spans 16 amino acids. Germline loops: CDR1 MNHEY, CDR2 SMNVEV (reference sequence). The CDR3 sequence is CASSLYGTASNSPLHF. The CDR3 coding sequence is TGTGCCAGCAGCTTATACGGGACAGCAAGTAATTCACCCCTCCACTTT.

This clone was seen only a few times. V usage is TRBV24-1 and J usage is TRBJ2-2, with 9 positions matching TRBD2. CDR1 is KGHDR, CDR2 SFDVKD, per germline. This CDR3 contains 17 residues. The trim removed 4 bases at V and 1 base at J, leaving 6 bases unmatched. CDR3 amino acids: CATSDRRLAENTGELFF. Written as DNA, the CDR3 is TGTGCCACCAGTGACCGTCGACTAGCGGAGAACACCGGGGAGCTGTTTTTT.

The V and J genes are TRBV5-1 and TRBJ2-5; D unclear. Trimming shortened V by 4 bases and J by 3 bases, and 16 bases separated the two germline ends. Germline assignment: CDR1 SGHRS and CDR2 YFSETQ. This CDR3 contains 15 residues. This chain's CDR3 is CASSVLPGPEETQYF. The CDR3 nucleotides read TGCGCCAGCAGCGTCTTGCCAGGCCCGGAAGAGACCCAGTACTTC.

The DNA for the CDR3 is TGTGCCAGCAGGCCGGGGACAGGGGTAGGCAATCAGCCCCAGCATTTT. As protein: CASRPGTGVGNQPQHF. This chain links TRBV5-5 with TRBJ1-5; 10 nucleotides match TRBD1. The CDR3 is 16 amino acids. The germline gives CDR1 SGHKS, CDR2 YYEKEE (reference sequence). J was trimmed by 2 bases and V by 5 bases; bases with no gene match: 7. Full variable domain (remainder filled in from reference TRBV5-5 and TRBJ1-5): DAGVTQSPTHLIKTRGQQVTLRCSPISGHKSVSWYQQVLGQGPQFIFQYYEKEERGRGNFPDRFSARQFPNYSSELNVNALLLGDSALYLCASRPGTGVGNQPQHFGDGTRLSIL.

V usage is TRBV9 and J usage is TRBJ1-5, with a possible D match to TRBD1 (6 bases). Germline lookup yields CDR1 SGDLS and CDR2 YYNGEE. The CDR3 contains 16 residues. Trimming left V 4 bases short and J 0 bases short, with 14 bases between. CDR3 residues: CASSRGFGTSNQPQHF. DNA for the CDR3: TGTGCCAGCAGCAGGGGGTTTGGGACTAGCAATCAGCCCCAGCATTTT.

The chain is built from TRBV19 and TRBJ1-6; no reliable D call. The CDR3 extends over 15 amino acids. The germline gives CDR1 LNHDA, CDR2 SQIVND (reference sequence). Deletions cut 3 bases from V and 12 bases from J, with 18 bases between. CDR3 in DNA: TGTGCCAGTAGTATGCCCCCGGGTCGGGGAATACCCCTCCACTTT. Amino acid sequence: CASSMPPGRGIPLHF.

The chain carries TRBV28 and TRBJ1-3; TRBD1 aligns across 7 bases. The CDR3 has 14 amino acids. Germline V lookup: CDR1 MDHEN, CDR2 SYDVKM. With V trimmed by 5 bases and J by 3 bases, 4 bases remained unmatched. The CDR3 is CASSKTGVGNTIYF. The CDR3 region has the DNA TGTGCCAGCAGTAAAACAGGGGTTGGAAACACCATATATTTT.

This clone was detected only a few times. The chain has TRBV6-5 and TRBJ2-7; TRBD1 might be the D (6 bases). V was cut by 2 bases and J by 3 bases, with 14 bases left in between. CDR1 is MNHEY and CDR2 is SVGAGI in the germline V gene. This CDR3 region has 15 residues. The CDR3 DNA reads TGTGCCAGCAGTTACGATAATGTAGGGGGCTACGAGCAGTACTTC. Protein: CASSYDNVGGYEQYF.

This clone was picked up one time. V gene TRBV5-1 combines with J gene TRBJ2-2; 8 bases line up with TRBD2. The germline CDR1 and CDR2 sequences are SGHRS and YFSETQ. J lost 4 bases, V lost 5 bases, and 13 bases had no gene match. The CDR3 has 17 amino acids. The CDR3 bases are TGCGCCAGCAGAGAGGTGGGAGCGGGAGTAGGCACCGGGGAGCTGTTTTTT. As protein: CASREVGAGVGTGELFF.

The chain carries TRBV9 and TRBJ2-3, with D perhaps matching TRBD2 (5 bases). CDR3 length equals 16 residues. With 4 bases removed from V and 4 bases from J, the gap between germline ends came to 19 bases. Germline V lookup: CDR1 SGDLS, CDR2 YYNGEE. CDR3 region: CASSPRPGNIADTQYF. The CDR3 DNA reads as TGTGCCAGCAGCCCGCGACCCGGGAATATCGCAGATACGCAGTATTTT.

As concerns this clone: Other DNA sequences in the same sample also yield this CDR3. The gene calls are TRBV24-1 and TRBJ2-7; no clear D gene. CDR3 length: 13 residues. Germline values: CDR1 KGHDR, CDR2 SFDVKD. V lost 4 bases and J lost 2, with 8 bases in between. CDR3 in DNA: TGTGCCACCAGTGACCCCCTTACCTACGAGCAGTACTTC. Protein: CATSDPLTYEQYF.

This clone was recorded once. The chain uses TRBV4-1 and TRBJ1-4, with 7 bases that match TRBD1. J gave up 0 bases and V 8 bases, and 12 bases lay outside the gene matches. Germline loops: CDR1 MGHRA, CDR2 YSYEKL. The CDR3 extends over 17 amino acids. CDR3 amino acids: CASRIPGQSPTNEKLFF. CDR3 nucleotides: TGCGCCAGCCGGATCCCGGGACAGTCCCCAACTAATGAAAAACTGTTTTTT.

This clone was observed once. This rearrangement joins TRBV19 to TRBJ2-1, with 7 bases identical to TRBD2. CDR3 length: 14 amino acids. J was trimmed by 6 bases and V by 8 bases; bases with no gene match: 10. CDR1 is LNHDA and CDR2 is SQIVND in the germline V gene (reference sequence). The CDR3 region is CASSALARSNEQFF. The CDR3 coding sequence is TGTGCCAGTTCCGCACTAGCGAGGAGCAATGAGCAGTTCTTC.

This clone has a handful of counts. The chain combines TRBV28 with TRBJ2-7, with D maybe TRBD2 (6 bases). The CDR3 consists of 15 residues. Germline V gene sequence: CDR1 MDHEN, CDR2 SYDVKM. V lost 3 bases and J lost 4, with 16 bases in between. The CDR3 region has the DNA TGTGCCAGCAGTTTGCACGACCTTAGCGGTTACGAGCAGTACTTC. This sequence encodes CASSLHDLSGYEQYF.

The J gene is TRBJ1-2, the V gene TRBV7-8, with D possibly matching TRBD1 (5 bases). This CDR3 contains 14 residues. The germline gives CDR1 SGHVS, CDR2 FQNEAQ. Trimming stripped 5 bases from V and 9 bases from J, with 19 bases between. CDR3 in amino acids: CASSPQGGVHRYTF. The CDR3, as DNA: TGTGCCAGCAGCCCCCAGGGAGGGGTCCACCGCTACACCTTC.

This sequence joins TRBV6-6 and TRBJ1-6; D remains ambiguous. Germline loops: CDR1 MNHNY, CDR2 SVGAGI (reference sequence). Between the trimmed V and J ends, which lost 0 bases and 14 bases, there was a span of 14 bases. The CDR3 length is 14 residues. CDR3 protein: CASSYSEAPVTLHF. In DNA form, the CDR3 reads TGTGCCAGCAGTTACTCGGAGGCGCCGGTCACCCTCCACTTT.

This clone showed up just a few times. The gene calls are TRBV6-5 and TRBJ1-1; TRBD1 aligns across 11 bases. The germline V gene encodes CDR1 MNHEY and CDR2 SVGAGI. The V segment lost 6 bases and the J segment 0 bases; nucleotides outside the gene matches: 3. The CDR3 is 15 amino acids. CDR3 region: CASSRDRGMNTEAFF. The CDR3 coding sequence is TGTGCCAGCAGCCGGGACAGGGGGATGAACACTGAAGCTTTCTTT.

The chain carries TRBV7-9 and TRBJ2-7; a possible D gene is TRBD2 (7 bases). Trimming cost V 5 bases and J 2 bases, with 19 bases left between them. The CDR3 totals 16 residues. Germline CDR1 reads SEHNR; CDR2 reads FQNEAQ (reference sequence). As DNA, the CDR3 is TGTGCCAGCAGCAGCCTCGGGGGGACAAGGCCCTACGAGCAGTACTTC. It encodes CASSSLGGTRPYEQYF.

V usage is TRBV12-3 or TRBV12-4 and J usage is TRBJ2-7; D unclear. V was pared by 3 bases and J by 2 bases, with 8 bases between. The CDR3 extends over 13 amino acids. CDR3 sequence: CASSLAGPYEQYF. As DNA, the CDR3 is TGTGCCAGCAGTTTGGCAGGCCCCTACGAGCAGTACTTC.

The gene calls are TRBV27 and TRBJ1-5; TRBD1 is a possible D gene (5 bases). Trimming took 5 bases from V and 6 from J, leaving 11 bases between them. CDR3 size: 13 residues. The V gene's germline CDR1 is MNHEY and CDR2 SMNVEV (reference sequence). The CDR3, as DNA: TGTGCCAGCAGTCGGGGGACGGGTCAGCCCCAGCATTTT. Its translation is CASSRGTGQPQHF.

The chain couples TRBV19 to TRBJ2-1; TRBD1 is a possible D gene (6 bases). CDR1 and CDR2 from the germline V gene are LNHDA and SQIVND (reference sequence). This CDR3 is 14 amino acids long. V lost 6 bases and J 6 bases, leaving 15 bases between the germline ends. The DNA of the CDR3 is TGTGCCAGTAGCCGTACAGGGTATGGCAATGAGCAGTTCTTC. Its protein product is CASSRTGYGNEQFF.

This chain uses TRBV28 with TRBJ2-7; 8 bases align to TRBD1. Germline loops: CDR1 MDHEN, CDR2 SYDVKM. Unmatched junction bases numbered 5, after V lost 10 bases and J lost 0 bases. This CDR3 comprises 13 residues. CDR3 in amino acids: CAIAGTGSYEQYF. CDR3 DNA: TGTGCCATCGCCGGGACAGGCTCCTACGAGCAGTACTTC.

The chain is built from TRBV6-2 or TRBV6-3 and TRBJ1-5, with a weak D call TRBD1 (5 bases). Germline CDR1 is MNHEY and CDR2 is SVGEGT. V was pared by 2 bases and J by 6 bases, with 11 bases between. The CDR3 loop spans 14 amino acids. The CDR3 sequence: CASSYGGDGQPQHF. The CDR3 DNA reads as TGTGCCAGCAGTTACGGGGGGGACGGTCAGCCCCAGCATTTT.

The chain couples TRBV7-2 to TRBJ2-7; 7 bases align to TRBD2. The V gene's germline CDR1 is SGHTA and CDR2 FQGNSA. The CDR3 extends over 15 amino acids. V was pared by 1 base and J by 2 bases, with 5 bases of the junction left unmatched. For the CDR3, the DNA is TGTGCCAGCAGCTTAGATACTAGCGCGGCCTACGAGCAGTACTTC. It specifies CASSLDTSAAYEQYF. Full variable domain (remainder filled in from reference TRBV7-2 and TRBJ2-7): GAGVSQSPSNKVTEKGKDVELRCDPISGHTALYWYRQSLGQGLEFLIYFQGNSAPDKSGLPSDRFSAERTGGSVSTLTIQRTQQEDSAVYLCASSLDTSAAYEQYFGPGTRLTVT.

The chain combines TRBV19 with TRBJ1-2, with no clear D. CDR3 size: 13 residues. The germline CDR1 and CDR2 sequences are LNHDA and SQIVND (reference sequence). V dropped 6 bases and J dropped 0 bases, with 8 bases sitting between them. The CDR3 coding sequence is TGTGCCAGTAGCCCGAGAGCTAACTATGGCTACACCTTC. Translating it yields CASSPRANYGYTF.

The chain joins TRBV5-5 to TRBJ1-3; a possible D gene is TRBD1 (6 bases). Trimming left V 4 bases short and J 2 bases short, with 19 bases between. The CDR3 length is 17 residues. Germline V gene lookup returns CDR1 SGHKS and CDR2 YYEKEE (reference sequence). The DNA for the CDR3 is TGTGCCAGCAGCCCAAGAGCCGGGACACGTCCTGGAAACACCATATATTTT. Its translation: CASSPRAGTRPGNTIYF.

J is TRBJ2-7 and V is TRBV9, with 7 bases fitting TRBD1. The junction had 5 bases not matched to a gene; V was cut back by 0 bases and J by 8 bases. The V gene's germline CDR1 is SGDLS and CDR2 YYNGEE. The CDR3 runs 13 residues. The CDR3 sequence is CASSVVSGGKQYF. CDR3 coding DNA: TGTGCCAGCAGCGTAGTTTCAGGGGGAAAGCAGTACTTC. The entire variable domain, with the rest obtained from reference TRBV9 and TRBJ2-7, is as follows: DSGVTQTPKHLITATGQRVTLRCSPRSGDLSVYWYQQSLDQGLQFLIQYYNGEERAKGNILERFSAQQFPDLHSELNLSSLELGDSALYFCASSVVSGGKQYFGPGTRLTVT.

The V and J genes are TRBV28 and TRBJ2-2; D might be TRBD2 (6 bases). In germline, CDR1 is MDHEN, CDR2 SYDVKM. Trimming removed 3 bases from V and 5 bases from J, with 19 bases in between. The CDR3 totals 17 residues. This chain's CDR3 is CASSFWGRRDSTGELFF. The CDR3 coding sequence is TGTGCCAGCAGTTTTTGGGGAAGGCGGGACTCTACCGGGGAGCTGTTTTTT.

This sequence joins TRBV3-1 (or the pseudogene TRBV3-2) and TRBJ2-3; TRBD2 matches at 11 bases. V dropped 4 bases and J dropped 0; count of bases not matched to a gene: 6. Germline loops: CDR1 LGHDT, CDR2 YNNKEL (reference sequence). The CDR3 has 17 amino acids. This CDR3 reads CASSPRLAGISTDTQYF. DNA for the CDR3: TGTGCCAGCAGCCCGCGACTAGCGGGGATAAGCACAGATACGCAGTATTTT.

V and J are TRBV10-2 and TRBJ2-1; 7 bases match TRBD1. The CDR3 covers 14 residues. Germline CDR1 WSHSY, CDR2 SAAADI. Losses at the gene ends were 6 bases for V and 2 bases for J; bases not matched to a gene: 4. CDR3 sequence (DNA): TGCGCCAGCAGAGACAGGGAACCCTACAATGAGCAGTTCTTC. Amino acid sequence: CASRDREPYNEQFF.

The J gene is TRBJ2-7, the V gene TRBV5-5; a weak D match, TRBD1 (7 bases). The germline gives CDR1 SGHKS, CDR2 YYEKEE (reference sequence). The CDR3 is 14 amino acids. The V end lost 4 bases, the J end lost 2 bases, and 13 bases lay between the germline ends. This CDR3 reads CASSITGEAYEQYF. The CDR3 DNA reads TGTGCCAGCAGCATTACAGGGGAGGCCTACGAGCAGTACTTC.

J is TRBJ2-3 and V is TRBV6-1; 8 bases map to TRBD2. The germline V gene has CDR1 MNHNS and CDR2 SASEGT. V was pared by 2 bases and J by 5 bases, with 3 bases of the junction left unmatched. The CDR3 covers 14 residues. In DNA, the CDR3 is TGTGCCAGCAGTGAACCCCGGGGGGGAGATACGCAGTATTTT. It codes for CASSEPRGGDTQYF.